This TCR beta chain was retrieved from a study of blood T cell repertoires in COVID-19. Overall study: Samples taken during acute and convalescent COVID-19 were collected in the United States, Italy and Spain. Sources were T cells, B-cell-depleted T cells, or PBMCs; the material itself was cDNA or gDNA.

Original processing methods: How many nucleated cells were present was estimated from reference gene primer amplification. Profiled with immunoSEQ multiplex PCR; TCRdb holds only in-frame clones, not every one. Clone size and V and J calls were adopted from that table, with D and trimming inferred from the DNA. The table has about 150,000 clones, 84% seen once. The CDR3 runs to 17 residues. The trim removed 2 bases at V and 8 bases at J, leaving 9 bases unmatched. Germline CDR1 and CDR2: SGHNT and YENEEA. The V call is TRBV11-3, the J call TRBJ2-1; TRBD2 matches 13 bases. The source of this sequence is a man aged 70 or older with acute or convalescent COVID-19. Sequencing was done on a sample of peripheral blood. The CDR3 loop reads CASSLSPTSGGRDEQFF. CDR3 DNA: TGTGCCAGCAGCTTATCACCGACTAGCGGGGGGAGGGATGAGCAGTTCTTC.